A single sample gave rise to the 13 T cell receptor beta chains below, sequenced in a study of response to subunit inactivated influenza vaccine. TCRdb passed the RT-PCR reads through MiXCR, listing each CDR3 protein once. The sample records roughly 700,000 distinct CDR3 sequences, roughly 14% being singletons. The specimen comprised PBMCs from blood, sampled 12 days after vaccination. The receptors originated from a man aged 45 to 65 who received an inactivated influenza vaccine.

This sequence joins TRBV7-3 and TRBJ2-3; D unresolved. The length of the CDR3 is 13 residues. Germline V gene data show CDR1 as SGHTA and CDR2 as FQGTGA. The ends were cut back, 5 bases at V and 4 bases at J, with 10 bases in the middle. The CDR3 nucleotides are TGTGCCAGCAGCCTACGGGCCGCAGATACGCAGTATTTT. It encodes CASSLRAADTQYF.

The genes are TRBV5-1 and TRBJ2-3, with unresolved D. V was cut by 2 bases and J by 2 bases, with 12 bases left in between. This CDR3 has 15 amino acids. Germline V gene data show CDR1 as SGHRS and CDR2 as YFSETQ. CDR3 sequence reads: CASSFSGPLTDTQYF. CDR3 coding DNA: TGCGCCAGCAGCTTTTCCGGACCCCTCACAGATACGCAGTATTTT.

The chain links TRBV5-1 to TRBJ2-3; 13 bases are a match to TRBD2. CDR3 length equals 18 residues. CDR1 is SGHRS, CDR2 YFSETQ, per germline. The V and J ends lost 4 bases and 1 base, in that order; junction bases with no gene match: 9. DNA of the CDR3: TGCGCCAGCAGCAGAACTAGCGGGGGGGCCTGGGGCACAGATACGCAGTATTTT. Translating it yields CASSRTSGGAWGTDTQYF.

V usage is TRBV30 and J usage is TRBJ1-2; D is unresolved. V dropped 4 bases and J dropped 2 bases, with 8 bases sitting between them. The length of the CDR3 is 12 residues. Looked up from germline, CDR1 is GTSNPN and CDR2 is SVGIG (reference sequence). Written as DNA, the CDR3 is TGTGCCTGGATTCATAGGAACTATGGCTACACCTTC. Protein sequence: CAWIHRNYGYTF.

This rearrangement joins TRBV6-2 or TRBV6-3 to TRBJ2-3, with no clear D. Germline V gene lookup returns CDR1 MNHEY and CDR2 SVGEGT. The CDR3 sequence is 14 residues long. Deletions cut 4 bases from V and 6 bases from J, with 14 bases between. The CDR3 here is CASSWRRTTDTQYF. In DNA, the CDR3 is TGTGCCAGCAGTTGGCGCCGGACGACGGATACGCAGTATTTT.

In DNA form, the CDR3 reads TGCGCCAGCAGCCAAGGGACTAGCGGGACTAGCACAGATACGCAGTATTTT. Amino acid sequence: CASSQGTSGTSTDTQYF. The chain combines TRBV4-3 with TRBJ2-3; 12 bases agree with TRBD2. In germline, CDR1 is LGHNA, CDR2 YSLEER. Trimming cost V 1 base and J 0 bases; bases outside gene matches: 2. The CDR3 covers 17 residues.

This clonotype showed up many times. V is TRBV27 and J is TRBJ2-1, with TRBD2 matching over 14 bases. Germline assignment: CDR1 MNHEY and CDR2 SMNVEV (reference sequence). The junction had 10 bases not matched to a gene; V was cut back by 6 bases and J by 12 bases. The CDR3 length is 15 residues. Written as DNA, the CDR3 is TGTGCCAGCAGCCGCGCCGGGACTAGCGGGAGAAGGCAGTTCTTC. Translating gives CASSRAGTSGRRQFF.

Only a few counts were recorded for this clonotype. J is TRBJ1-4 and V is TRBV16, with a tentative D call TRBD1 (5 bases). CDR3 size: 15 residues. Per germline, CDR1 KGHSY and CDR2 FQNENV. The V and J ends lost 1 base and 7 bases respectively, with 13 bases between them. The CDR3 protein is CASSQFAGRAEKLFF. DNA of the CDR3: TGTGCCAGCAGCCAATTTGCAGGGCGGGCTGAAAAACTGTTTTTT.

This chain's CDR3 is CSVRLGSSYEQYF. The DNA of the CDR3 is TGCAGCGTCCGACTTGGCAGCTCCTACGAGCAGTACTTC. The chain employs TRBV29-1 and TRBJ2-7; D not certain. The V end was cut by 6 bases, the J end by 0 bases, with 12 bases between. Germline V gene sequence: CDR1 SQVTM, CDR2 ANQGSEA. The CDR3 has 13 residues.

In this sample, this clonotype turned up a few times. In DNA, the CDR3 is TGTGCCAGCAGCTTAGCTAATTTTGGGACTGAAGCTTTCTTT. It is translated as CASSLANFGTEAFF. The V and J genes are TRBV7-9 and TRBJ1-1; D gene ambiguous. Per the germline V gene, CDR1 is SEHNR and CDR2 is FQNEAQ (reference sequence). The V and J ends lost 0 bases and 5 bases respectively, with 10 bases between them. The CDR3 covers 14 residues.

This chain joins TRBV6-4 and TRBJ2-4; TRBD1 is a possible D gene (6 bases). V shed 11 bases and J shed 0 bases, with 29 bases lying between them. This CDR3 has 19 residues. CDR1 is MRHNA and CDR2 is SNTAGT in the germline V gene. In DNA, the CDR3 is TGTGCCTGCACCAGGGGCCGAGACACAGAATCGTTAGCCAAAAACATTCAGTACTTC. This sequence encodes CACTRGRDTESLAKNIQYF.

The sample holds many counts of this clonotype. The chain is built from TRBV11-2 and TRBJ2-7; possible D gene TRBD2, 5 bases. The CDR3 runs 16 residues. From germline, CDR1 is SGHAT and CDR2 FQNNGV. The ends were cut back, 3 bases at V and 3 bases at J, with 18 bases in the middle. CDR3 sequence reads: CASSFQSRAGSYEQYF. The CDR3 bases are TGTGCCAGCAGCTTTCAATCGCGGGCAGGCAGCTACGAGCAGTACTTC. Filled out from reference TRBV11-2 and TRBJ2-7, the complete variable domain reads EAGVAQSPRYKIIEKRQSVAFWCNPISGHATLYWYQQILGQGPKLLIQFQNNGVVDDSQLPKDRFSAERLKGVDSTLKIQPAKLEDSAVYLCASSFQSRAGSYEQYFGPGTRLTVT.

The J gene is TRBJ2-7, the V gene TRBV4-2; the D is unclear. The V end lost 0 bases, the J end lost 0 bases, and 9 bases lay between the germline ends. The CDR3 has 15 amino acids. Germline V gene lookup returns CDR1 LGHNA and CDR2 YNFKEQ. The DNA of the CDR3 is TGTGCCAGCAGCCAAGATGGGCAGTCCTCCTACGAGCAGTACTTC. Translated: CASSQDGQSSYEQYF.